One sample yielded the 17 T cell receptor beta chains listed below, sequenced in a study of blood T cell repertoires in COVID-19. The table came from immunoSEQ multiplex PCR; TCRdb's copy has only in-frame clones and leaves some out. The repertoire has 62,000 or so clones, about four fifths of them found once; the top ten carry about 3.8%. The sample comprised PBMCs or T cells enriched from blood (not recorded which). Receptors were obtained from a woman aged 40 to 49 with acute COVID-19.

The chain links TRBV28 to TRBJ1-2, with no clear D. Germline CDR1 and CDR2: MDHEN and SYDVKM. Deletions cut 2 bases from V and 7 bases from J, with 8 bases between. The CDR3 spans 12 residues. CDR3 in DNA: TGTGCCAGCAGTTTAGGAGGAGCTGGCTACACCTTC. This encodes CASSLGGAGYTF.

V and J are TRBV12-2 and TRBJ1-6. TRBV12-2 is termed a pseudogene. The CDR3 runs 17 residues. The CDR3 spells CASRWRGGGLKNSPLHF. DNA for the CDR3: TGTGCAAGTCGCTGGAGAGGGGGAGGGCTGAAGAATTCACCCCTCCACTTT.

The chain is built from TRBV24-1 and TRBJ2-1, with TRBD2 identical over 11 bases. Germline V gives CDR1 KGHDR, CDR2 SFDVKD. The length of the CDR3 is 16 residues. V lost 3 bases, J lost 5 bases, and 5 bases stayed unmatched. In nucleotides, the CDR3 is TGTGCCACCAGTGATCCACTAGCGGGAGTGGACAATGAGCAGTTCTTC. Translation gives CATSDPLAGVDNEQFF.

V gene TRBV10-3 combines with J gene TRBJ2-2; TRBD1 matches 9 bases. Germline V gene lookup returns CDR1 ENHRY and CDR2 SYGVKD. V lost 3 bases and J lost 5; bases outside the gene matches: 7. The CDR3 totals 16 residues. CDR3 coding DNA: TGTGCCATCAGTGAACCCGGGACAGGGTATACCGGGGAGCTGTTTTTT. Its translation: CAISEPGTGYTGELFF.

This clone was seen once. The CDR3 nucleotides are TGTGCCAGCAGTCGGGGAGGAGAGCATCAGCCCCAGCATTTT. Translation gives CASSRGGEHQPQHF. This chain connects TRBV27 to TRBJ1-5; D gene unclear. The CDR3 is 14 amino acids. Trimming shortened V by 5 bases and J by 5 bases, and 13 bases separated the two germline ends. Germline values: CDR1 MNHEY, CDR2 SMNVEV (reference sequence).

Turning to this clone: Other DNA sequences in the same sample also yield this CDR3. The chain employs TRBV29-1 and TRBJ1-2; D may be TRBD1 (6 bases). The germline V and J ends were trimmed by 1 base and 4 bases, with 10 bases remaining between them. Germline lookup yields CDR1 SQVTM and CDR2 ANQGSEA. The CDR3 contains 13 residues. This chain's CDR3 is CSVEGGGGYGYTF. The CDR3, as DNA: TGCAGCGTTGAAGGAGGGGGGGGCTATGGCTACACCTTC.

This clone was counted once. The rearrangement uses TRBV7-9 and TRBJ1-1; 7 nucleotides align to TRBD1. The trim removed 7 bases at V and 1 base at J, leaving 3 bases unmatched. CDR1 is SEHNR, CDR2 FQNEAQ, per germline (reference sequence). The CDR3 consists of 13 residues. In nucleotides, the CDR3 is TGTGCCAGCACCAGGACAGGGAACACTGAAGCTTTCTTT. Residues: CASTRTGNTEAFF.

This clone has only a few counts. J is TRBJ1-1 and V is TRBV16, with TRBD1 matching 7 bases. The CDR3 sequence is 14 residues long. Trimming took 4 bases from V and 2 from J; bases not matched to a gene: 4. Germline CDR1 reads KGHSY; CDR2 reads FQNENV. The CDR3 nucleotides are TGTGCCAGCAGCCCGCGGGACAGAAACACTGAAGCTTTCTTT. As protein: CASSPRDRNTEAFF.

This rearrangement joins TRBV3-1 (or the pseudogene TRBV3-2) to TRBJ1-5; a possible D gene is TRBD1 (6 bases). The CDR3 sequence is 14 residues long. Germline V CDR1 and CDR2: LGHDT, YNNKEL (reference sequence). V lost 4 bases and J lost 2, with 9 bases in between. The CDR3 sequence: CASSPRGGNQPQHF. The CDR3 DNA is TGTGCCAGCAGCCCCAGGGGAGGCAATCAGCCCCAGCATTTT.

The rearrangement uses TRBV27 and TRBJ2-1, with D possibly matching TRBD2 (5 bases). V was pared by 2 bases and J by 8 bases, with 16 bases between. Germline assignment: CDR1 MNHEY and CDR2 SMNVEV (reference sequence). CDR3 length: 15 residues. The CDR3 reads CASSLLSGSGDEQFF. CDR3 DNA: TGTGCCAGCAGTTTACTAAGTGGGAGTGGTGATGAGCAGTTCTTC.

The chain combines TRBV6-6 with TRBJ1-3; tentative D call: TRBD1 (5 bases). This CDR3 spans 13 amino acids. Trimming shortened V by 8 bases and J by 3 bases, and 11 bases separated the two germline ends. Germline CDR1 and CDR2: MNHNY and SVGAGI (reference sequence). DNA of the CDR3: TGTGCCAGCCGGTACGGGGGTGGAAACACCATATATTTT. It specifies CASRYGGGNTIYF.

A word on this clone: At one of its ends the junction is not consistent with the germline gene, which may arise from a read error. V gene TRBV7-9 combines with J gene TRBJ2-7, with TRBD2 matching 8 bases. The CDR3 is made up of 13 amino acids. CDR1 and CDR2 (germline): SEHNR, FQNEAQ (reference sequence). The CDR3 sequence: CASSLAGAYEQYF. CDR3 DNA: TGTGCCAGCAGCCTAGCGGGCGCCTACGAGCAGTACTTC.

This clone appeared a single time. The J gene is TRBJ2-5, the V gene TRBV29-1; a weak D match, TRBD2 (5 bases). V was shortened by 7 bases and J by 0 bases, with 12 bases between the two germline ends. CDR1 is SQVTM and CDR2 is ANQGSEA in the germline V gene. The CDR3 covers 13 residues. CDR3 DNA: TGCAGCGGCGACCCCGGGGACCAAGAGACCCAGTACTTC. This codes for CSGDPGDQETQYF.

V is TRBV19 and J is TRBJ1-1; D is unclear. Trimming left V 1 base short and J 1 base short, with 10 bases between. Germline V gene sequence: CDR1 LNHDA, CDR2 SQIVND (reference sequence). The CDR3 loop spans 15 amino acids. The CDR3, as DNA: TGTGCCAGTAGTATAGTAGGACTCTCGAACACTGAAGCTTTCTTT. Translation gives CASSIVGLSNTEAFF. The full variable domain, in which reference TRBV19 and TRBJ1-1 provide the parts outside the CDR3, is DGGITQSPKYLFRKEGQNVTLSCEQNLNHDAMYWYRQDPGQGLRLIYYSQIVNDFQKGDIAEGYSVSREKKESFPLTVTSAQKNPTAFYLCASSIVGLSNTEAFFGQGTRLTVV.

The chain links TRBV28 to TRBJ1-5; D might be TRBD1 (6 bases). Germline CDR1 reads MDHEN; CDR2 reads SYDVKM. V shed 6 bases and J shed 0 bases, with 15 bases lying between them. The length of the CDR3 is 16 residues. CDR3 protein: CASSLRDILSNQPQHF. CDR3 nucleotides: TGTGCCAGCAGCCTCCGGGACATCCTTAGCAATCAGCCCCAGCATTTT.

This chain uses TRBV28 with TRBJ2-3; 7 bases agree with TRBD2. CDR3 length: 15 amino acids. Germline V lookup: CDR1 MDHEN, CDR2 SYDVKM. Trimming took 6 bases from V and 5 from J; bases not matched to a gene: 11. This CDR3 is CASREGGLVKDTQYF. The CDR3 DNA follows: TGTGCCAGCAGGGAGGGCGGACTAGTCAAAGATACGCAGTATTTT.

This clone was found once. CDR3 amino acids: CASSIENRVHEQYF. For the CDR3, the DNA is TGTGCCAGTAGTATAGAGAACAGGGTCCACGAGCAGTACTTC. The V call is TRBV19, the J call TRBJ2-7, with a tentative D call TRBD1 (6 bases). Looked up from germline, CDR1 is LNHDA and CDR2 is SQIVND (reference sequence). V was cut by 0 bases and J by 5 bases, with 11 bases left in between. The CDR3 spans 14 residues.